This T cell receptor (beta chain) emerged from a study of T cell repertoires in aging, cancer and after chemotherapy. Germline V gene lookup returns CDR1 DFQATT and CDR2 SNEGSKA (reference sequence). CDR3 length equals 13 residues. A mixed TRB-A/B primer pool amplified rearranged TRB by multiplex touch-down PCR. TCRdb reprocessed the multiplex PCR reads with MiXCR, giving one entry per CDR3 protein. The sample records about 13,000 distinct CDR3 sequences, less than 30% being singletons. TCR beta rearrangements were amplified from peripheral blood genomic DNA. Study-wide results and limits: Age-matched healthy donors had significantly more diverse, less clonal blood TCR repertoires than untreated cancer patients.

Note on this clonotype: Its cognate antigen is unknown.

Sequenced input: blood. This TCR came from a human donor in good health. V gene TRBV20-1 combines with J gene TRBJ2-3; D remains unclear. CDR3 sequence reads: CTAHSPVDVSQYF. CDR3 bases: TGCACTGCCCACAGCCCGGTCGATGTCTCGCAGTATTTT.